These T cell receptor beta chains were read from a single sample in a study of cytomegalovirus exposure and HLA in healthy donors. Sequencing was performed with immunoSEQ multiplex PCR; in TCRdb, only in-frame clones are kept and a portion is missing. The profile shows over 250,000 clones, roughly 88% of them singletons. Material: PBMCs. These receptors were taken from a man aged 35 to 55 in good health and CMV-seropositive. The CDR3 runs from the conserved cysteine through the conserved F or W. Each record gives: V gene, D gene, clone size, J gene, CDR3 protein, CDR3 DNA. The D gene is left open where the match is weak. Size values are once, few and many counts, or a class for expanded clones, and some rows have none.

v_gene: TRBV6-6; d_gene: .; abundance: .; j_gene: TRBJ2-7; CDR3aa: CATSGQQSSYEQYF; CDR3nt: TGTGCCACCTCGGGACAACAAAGCTCCTACGAGCAGTACTTC
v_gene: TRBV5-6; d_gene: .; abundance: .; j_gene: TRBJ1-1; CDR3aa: CASSLGSVLNTEAFF; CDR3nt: TGTGCCAGCAGCTTGGGATCAGTATTGAACACTGAAGCTTTCTTT
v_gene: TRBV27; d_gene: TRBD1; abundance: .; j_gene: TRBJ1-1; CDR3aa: CASSLSGTGVTEAFF; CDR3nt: TGTGCCAGCAGTTTATCGGGGACAGGGGTCACTGAAGCTTTCTTT
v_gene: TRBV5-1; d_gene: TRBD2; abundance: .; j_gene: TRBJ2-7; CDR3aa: CASSPGGITYEQYF; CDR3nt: TGCGCCAGCAGCCCGGGGGGAATTACATACGAGCAGTACTTC
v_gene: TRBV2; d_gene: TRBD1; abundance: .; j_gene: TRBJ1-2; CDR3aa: CASTILPGTGNYGYTF; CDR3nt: TGTGCCAGCACTATCCTCCCAGGGACAGGGAACTATGGCTACACCTTC
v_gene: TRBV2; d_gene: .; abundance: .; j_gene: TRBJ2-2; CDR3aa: CASSELAARNTGELFF; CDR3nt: TGTGCCAGCAGTGAGTTAGCCGCGAGGAACACCGGGGAGCTGTTTTTT
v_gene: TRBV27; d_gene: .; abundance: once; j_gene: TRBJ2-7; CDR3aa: CASSLSGYEQYF; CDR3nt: TGTGCCAGCAGCCTCAGTGGCTACGAGCAGTACTTC
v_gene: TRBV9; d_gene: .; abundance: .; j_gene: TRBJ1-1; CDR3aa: CASSVGGATEAFF; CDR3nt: TGTGCCAGCAGCGTAGGCGGGGCTACTGAAGCTTTCTTT
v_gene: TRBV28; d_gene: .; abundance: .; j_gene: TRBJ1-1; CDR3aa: CASSLSGPEAFF; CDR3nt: TGTGCCAGCAGTTTGTCAGGGCCTGAAGCTTTCTTT
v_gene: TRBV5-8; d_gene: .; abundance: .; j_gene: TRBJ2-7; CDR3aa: CASSSTALYGLSEQYF; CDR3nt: TGTGCCAGCAGCTCCACTGCCCTATACGGTCTCTCCGAGCAGTACTTC
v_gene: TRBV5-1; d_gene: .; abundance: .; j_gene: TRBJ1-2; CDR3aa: CASGMEDTGLFGYTF; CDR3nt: TGCGCCAGCGGAATGGAGGACACAGGGTTGTTTGGCTACACCTTC